The sequence of this T cell receptor beta chain was determined in a study of PD-1 blockade in classical Hodgkin lymphoma. Clones were read by immunoSEQ multiplex PCR, and TCRdb kept only the in-frame ones, dropping some. The sample lists 100,000 to 120,000 clones, about 89% occurring once. There was relapse after autologous stem cell transplantation in every patient, and there was variation in brentuximab vedotin exposure. Relapsed/refractory classical Hodgkin lymphoma patients had complete, partial or progressive responses. Study-wide findings and caveats: Lower baseline TCR diversity marked trial partial responders and progressors. The CD4+ diversity rise by C4D1 was clearest in complete responders.

Germline CDR1 LGHNT, CDR2 FRNRAP. This CDR3 has 13 residues. V dropped 5 bases and J dropped 1 base, with 5 bases sitting between them. Details on this clone: Its target is not known.

The TCR sequence derives from a human donor with classical Hodgkin lymphoma. The starting material was peripheral blood mononuclear cells (PBMCs), obtained before the second cycle of nivolumab. The V and J genes are TRBV12-5 and TRBJ2-2; D possibly corresponds to TRBD2 (5 bases). CDR3 protein: CASGRENTGELFF. For the CDR3, the DNA is TGTGCTAGTGGTCGGGAGAACACCGGGGAGCTGTTTTTT.